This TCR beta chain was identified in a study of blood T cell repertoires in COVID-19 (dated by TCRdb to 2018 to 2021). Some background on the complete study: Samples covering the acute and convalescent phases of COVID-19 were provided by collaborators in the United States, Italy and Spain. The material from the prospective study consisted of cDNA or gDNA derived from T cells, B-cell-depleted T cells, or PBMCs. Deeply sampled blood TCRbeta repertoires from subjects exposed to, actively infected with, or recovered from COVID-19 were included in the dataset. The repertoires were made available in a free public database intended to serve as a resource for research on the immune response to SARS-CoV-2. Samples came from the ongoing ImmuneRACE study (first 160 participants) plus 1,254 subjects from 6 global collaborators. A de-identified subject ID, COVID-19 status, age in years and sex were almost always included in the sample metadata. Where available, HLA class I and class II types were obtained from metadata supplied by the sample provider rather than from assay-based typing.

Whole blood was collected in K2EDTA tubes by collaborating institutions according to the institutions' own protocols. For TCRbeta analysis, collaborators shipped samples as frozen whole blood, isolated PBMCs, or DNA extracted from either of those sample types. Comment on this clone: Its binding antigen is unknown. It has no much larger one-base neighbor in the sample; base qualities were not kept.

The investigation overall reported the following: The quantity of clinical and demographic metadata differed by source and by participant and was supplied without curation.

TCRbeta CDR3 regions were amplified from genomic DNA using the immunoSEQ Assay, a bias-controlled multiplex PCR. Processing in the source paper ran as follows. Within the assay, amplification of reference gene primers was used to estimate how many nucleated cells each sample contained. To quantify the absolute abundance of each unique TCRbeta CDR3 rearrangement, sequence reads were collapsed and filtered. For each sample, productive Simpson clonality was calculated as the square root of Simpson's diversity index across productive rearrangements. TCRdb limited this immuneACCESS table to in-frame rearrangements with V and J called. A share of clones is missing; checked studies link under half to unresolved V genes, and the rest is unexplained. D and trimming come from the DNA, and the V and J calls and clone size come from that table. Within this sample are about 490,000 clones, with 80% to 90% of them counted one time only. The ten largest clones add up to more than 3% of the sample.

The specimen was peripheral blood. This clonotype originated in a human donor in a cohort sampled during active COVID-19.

The DNA is as follows: TGCAGTGCTAGAGTCGACTCCGGCGAGTTCTTC. It is translated as CSARVDSGEFF. In this chain, TRBV20-1 is recombined with TRBJ2-1, with an unclear D gene assignment. The CDR3 runs 11 amino acids, cysteine and phenylalanine included. Of all the DNA, just the CDR3 is kept, 33 bases in frame from base 1. Based on the germline V gene (reference sequence), the CDR1 and CDR2 sequences are DFQATT and SNEGSKA. V is shortened by 1 base, J by 14 bases, and the region joining them spans 12 bases.